Shown below are 23 T cell receptor beta chains from a single sample sequenced in a study of cytomegalovirus exposure and HLA in healthy donors. The study ran its PCR with 60 Vbeta and 13 Jbeta primers. TCRdb's table, derived via immunoSEQ multiplex PCR, lists solely in-frame clones and lacks some. Seen here are 150,000 to 200,000 clones, roughly 80% observed once, and the top ten hold over 1.5%. The sequenced material came from PBMCs. Source of these receptors: a man aged 50-59 years in good health and CMV-seronegative.

The chain employs TRBV29-1 and TRBJ1-2; perhaps TRBD1 as D (5 bases). From germline, CDR1 is SQVTM and CDR2 ANQGSEA. The CDR3 runs 12 residues. V lost 4 bases and J lost 5, with 11 bases in between. The CDR3 is CSVARDSYGYTF. The CDR3 DNA reads as TGCAGCGTTGCAAGGGACTCTTATGGCTACACCTTC.

The chain has TRBV9 and TRBJ2-5, with 8 bases lining up with TRBD2. After removal of 4 bases from V and 5 bases from J, the junction contained 10 bases not matched to a gene. Germline CDR1 reads SGDLS; CDR2 reads YYNGEE. This CDR3 is built from 15 residues. In DNA form, the CDR3 reads TGTGCCAGCAGCAGAGGGACTAGGGTTTTGGAGACCCAGTACTTC. As protein: CASSRGTRVLETQYF. Supplemented by reference TRBV9 and TRBJ2-5, the full variable domain reads DSGVTQTPKHLITATGQRVTLRCSPRSGDLSVYWYQQSLDQGLQFLIQYYNGEERAKGNILERFSAQQFPDLHSELNLSSLELGDSALYFCASSRGTRVLETQYFGPGTRLLVL.

The J gene is TRBJ2-1, the V gene TRBV28; TRBD2 might be the D (6 bases). Germline lookup yields CDR1 MDHEN and CDR2 SYDVKM. This CDR3 is built from 14 residues. V was cut by 5 bases and J by 9 bases, with 17 bases left in between. The CDR3: CASSTGGARGEQFF. The CDR3 DNA sequence: TGTGCCAGCAGTACGGGCGGGGCTCGAGGTGAGCAGTTCTTC.

This chain uses TRBV27 with TRBJ2-5, with D tentatively TRBD2 (6 bases). The CDR3 is 17 residues long. V dropped 1 base and J dropped 4 bases, with 19 bases sitting between them. Germline V lookup: CDR1 MNHEY, CDR2 SMNVEV (reference sequence). As DNA, the CDR3 is TGTGCCAGCAGTTTATTTAGTGCGTCACTAGCCCGAGAGACCCAGTACTTC. Translating it yields CASSLFSASLARETQYF.

This clone was seen once. Other DNA sequences of this sample code for an identical CDR3. This chain links TRBV19 with TRBJ1-4; 9 nucleotides agree with TRBD1. This CDR3 has 13 amino acids. Per germline, CDR1 LNHDA and CDR2 SQIVND (reference sequence). V trimming: 4 bases; J trimming: 6 bases; junction bases outside the gene matches: 0. The CDR3 region has the DNA TGTGCCAGTAGTAGGGACAGGGATGAAAAACTGTTTTTT. Its translation: CASSRDRDEKLFF.

The chain joins TRBV28 to TRBJ2-7; D might be TRBD2 (7 bases). Germline assignment: CDR1 MDHEN and CDR2 SYDVKM. CDR3 length: 15 amino acids. V lost 6 bases and J lost 7, with 22 bases in between. This chain's CDR3 is CASRGGGTGGGEQYF. In DNA form, the CDR3 reads TGTGCCAGCAGGGGAGGGGGGACCGGGGGTGGTGAGCAGTACTTC.

The chain has TRBV6-1 and TRBJ1-5, with 11 bases lining up with TRBD1. The V gene end was trimmed by 6 bases and the J gene end by 4 bases; junction bases not matched to a gene: 5. Germline loops: CDR1 MNHNS, CDR2 SASEGT. This CDR3 region has 15 residues. The CDR3 DNA reads TGTGCCAGCAGACCGGACAGGGGGCCAAATCAGCCCCAGCATTTT. This translates into CASRPDRGPNQPQHF.

This clone is a singleton in its sample. Other DNA variants within this sample encode the same CDR3. The gene calls are TRBV5-1 and TRBJ1-2; 7 positions agree with TRBD1. Germline CDR1 and CDR2: SGHRS and YFSETQ. The CDR3 covers 14 residues. With 4 bases clipped from V and 2 bases from J, the junction kept 5 bases outside the gene matches. Written as DNA, the CDR3 is TGCGCCAGCAGCCTCGGACAGGCGAACTATGGCTACACCTTC. As protein: CASSLGQANYGYTF. Using reference TRBV5-1 and TRBJ1-2 for the parts outside the CDR3, the full variable domain is KAGVTQTPRYLIKTRGQQVTLSCSPISGHRSVSWYQQTPGQGLQFLFEYFSETQRNKGNFPGRFSGRQFSNSRSEMNVSTLELGDSALYLCASSLGQANYGYTFGSGTRLTVV.

This chain connects TRBV2 to TRBJ2-3; 8 nucleotides agree with TRBD1. J was trimmed by 2 bases and V by 5 bases; bases with no gene match: 9. Germline CDR1 reads SNHLY; CDR2 reads FYNNEI. This CDR3 contains 16 residues. CDR3 protein: CASSHPGQGVTDTQYF. The CDR3 DNA is TGTGCCAGCAGTCACCCTGGACAGGGCGTCACAGATACGCAGTATTTT.

V usage is TRBV5-1 and J usage is TRBJ2-7, with TRBD1 identical over 8 bases. The CDR3 runs 14 residues. V gave up 7 bases and J gave up 3 bases; unmatched junction bases: 9. In germline, CDR1 is SGHRS, CDR2 YFSETQ. CDR3 region: CASQGAPPIYEQYF. In DNA, the CDR3 is TGCGCCAGCCAGGGGGCACCGCCTATCTACGAGCAGTACTTC.

As concerns this clone: This CDR3 is also generated by other DNA sequences in the sample. V usage is TRBV9 and J usage is TRBJ2-5, with a possible D match to TRBD1 (6 bases). Germline V gene sequence: CDR1 SGDLS, CDR2 YYNGEE. Trimming stripped 0 bases from V and 3 bases from J, with 6 bases between. This CDR3 is built from 13 residues. As DNA, the CDR3 is TGTGCCAGCAGCGTAGGGACAGAAGAGACCCAGTACTTC. Translation gives CASSVGTEETQYF.

The genes are TRBV5-4 and TRBJ1-2, with D unresolved. CDR3 length: 13 residues. Germline lookup yields CDR1 SGHNT and CDR2 YYREEE (reference sequence). V gave up 7 bases and J gave up 3 bases, with 13 bases separating them. CDR3 bases: TGTGCCAGCGCCATGGAGGCGGACTATGGCTACACCTTC. As protein: CASAMEADYGYTF.

The chain links TRBV19 to TRBJ1-5; 9 nucleotides align to TRBD1. Unmatched junction bases numbered 4, after V lost 3 bases and J lost 4 bases. Germline V lookup: CDR1 LNHDA, CDR2 SQIVND (reference sequence). The CDR3 extends over 15 amino acids. CDR3 sequence (DNA): TGTGCCAGTAGTATTAGGGGACAGGGTAATCAGCCCCAGCATTTT. It codes for CASSIRGQGNQPQHF.

This chain connects TRBV30 to TRBJ2-1, with 12 bases matching TRBD2. Germline V CDR1 and CDR2: GTSNPN, SVGIG (reference sequence). The V segment lost 3 bases and the J segment 4 bases; nucleotides outside the gene matches: 4. The CDR3 extends over 15 amino acids. The CDR3 nucleotides read TGTGCCTGGAGGGCTAGCGGGAGGGTTTACAATGAGCAGTTCTTC. Amino acids: CAWRASGRVYNEQFF.

In this sample, this clone turned up once. CDR3 residues: CAWSPSGGRPNYGYTF. The CDR3 region has the DNA TGTGCCTGGAGCCCCTCCGGGGGGAGGCCTAACTATGGCTACACCTTC. This chain joins TRBV30 and TRBJ1-2, with D maybe TRBD1 (5 bases). CDR1 GTSNPN and CDR2 SVGIG come from the germline V gene (reference sequence). V lost 3 bases and J 0 bases, leaving 17 bases between the germline ends. This CDR3 region has 16 residues.

The rearrangement links TRBV30 to TRBJ2-1, with a weak D call TRBD2 (5 bases). Germline assignment: CDR1 GTSNPN and CDR2 SVGIG (reference sequence). The CDR3 length is 14 residues. The V end was cut by 0 bases, the J end by 5 bases, with 11 bases between. CDR3 protein: CAWSVERTDNEQFF. The CDR3 DNA reads TGTGCCTGGAGTGTCGAGCGGACGGACAATGAGCAGTTCTTC.

This clone was picked up one time. This CDR3 is CSVEDDSGHEQFF. The CDR3 DNA reads as TGCAGCGTTGAAGATGACAGTGGTCATGAGCAGTTCTTC. V usage is TRBV29-1 and J usage is TRBJ2-1; D may be TRBD1 (5 bases). V was pared by 0 bases and J by 8 bases, with 11 bases between. This CDR3 comprises 13 residues. Germline CDR1 reads SQVTM; CDR2 reads ANQGSEA.

The V gene is TRBV27, the J gene TRBJ2-3, with TRBD2 matching 11 bases. V was clipped by 5 bases and J by 2 bases; unmatched bases: 9. The CDR3 has 17 amino acids. Germline CDR1 is MNHEY and CDR2 is SMNVEV (reference sequence). In nucleotides, the CDR3 is TGTGCCAGCAGTCCACGACTAGCGGGGCGACTCACAGATACGCAGTATTTT. This gives the protein CASSPRLAGRLTDTQYF.

The chain recombines TRBV6-5 with TRBJ2-7; tentative D call: TRBD2 (5 bases). V was pared by 2 bases and J by 2 bases, with 16 bases between. Germline-derived CDR1 and CDR2 are MNHEY and SVGAGI. This CDR3 spans 16 amino acids. DNA of the CDR3: TGTGCCAGCAGTTACCTCGGAGGCCCACCCACCTACGAGCAGTACTTC. Its protein product is CASSYLGGPPTYEQYF.

This clone is a singleton in its sample. Other DNA sequences in this specimen translate into the identical CDR3. The genes are TRBV7-9 and TRBJ1-2; a weak D match, TRBD1 (5 bases). The CDR3 length is 13 residues. Trimming took 0 bases from V and 8 from J, leaving 10 bases between them. Germline-derived CDR1 and CDR2 are SEHNR and FQNEAQ (reference sequence). The CDR3 region is CASSLAGAGGYTF. The CDR3 nucleotides are TGTGCCAGCAGCTTAGCAGGGGCGGGAGGCTACACCTTC. Full variable domain (outside the CDR3, taken from reference TRBV7-9 and TRBJ1-2): DTGVSQNPRHKITKRGQNVTFRCDPISEHNRLYWYRQTLGQGPEFLTYFQNEAQLEKSRLLSDRFSAERPKGSFSTLEIQRTEQGDSAMYLCASSLAGAGGYTFGSGTRLTVV.

This clone has only a few counts. This rearrangement joins TRBV6-6 to TRBJ1-3; no clear D gene. Germline loops: CDR1 MNHNY, CDR2 SVGAGI (reference sequence). CDR3 length: 15 amino acids. V lost 7 bases and J lost 0, with 13 bases in between. CDR3 nucleotides: TGTGCCAGCATCCAGACACCGCCCTCTGGAAACACCATATATTTT. This translates into CASIQTPPSGNTIYF.

Only a few counts were recorded for this clone. The genes are TRBV6-1 and TRBJ1-6; the D gene is possibly TRBD1 (5 bases). V lost 3 bases, J lost 14 bases, and 17 bases lay in between. CDR3 length: 14 residues. Germline CDR1 and CDR2: MNHNS and SASEGT. CDR3 protein: CASSEGGTQNTLHF. The DNA of the CDR3 is TGTGCCAGCAGTGAGGGGGGGACTCAAAATACCCTCCACTTT.

The J gene is TRBJ2-7, the V gene TRBV7-2; D uncertain. CDR1 SGHTA and CDR2 FQGNSA come from the germline V gene. The CDR3 is made up of 14 amino acids. Trimming stripped 1 base from V and 4 bases from J, with 11 bases between. The CDR3 nucleotides read TGTGCCAGCAGCTTAGGGCTAGATCGTTACGAGCAGTACTTC. Its protein is CASSLGLDRYEQYF.